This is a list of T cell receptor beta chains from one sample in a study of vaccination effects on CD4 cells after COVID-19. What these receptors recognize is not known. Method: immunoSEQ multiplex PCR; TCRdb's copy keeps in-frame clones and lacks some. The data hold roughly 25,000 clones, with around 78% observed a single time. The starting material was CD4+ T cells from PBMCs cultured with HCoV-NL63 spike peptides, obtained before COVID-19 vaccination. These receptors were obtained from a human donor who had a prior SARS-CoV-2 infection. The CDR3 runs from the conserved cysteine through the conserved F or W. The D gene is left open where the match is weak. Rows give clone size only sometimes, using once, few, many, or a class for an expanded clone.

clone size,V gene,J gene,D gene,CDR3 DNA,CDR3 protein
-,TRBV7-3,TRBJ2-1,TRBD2,TGTGCCAGCAGCAGATCTAGCGGGGGGATAAGAGATGAGCAGTTCTTC,CASSRSSGGIRDEQFF
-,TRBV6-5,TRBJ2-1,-,TGTGCCAGCAGTTACCGGGGCCAGGCGAGGTTCTTC,CASSYRGQARFF
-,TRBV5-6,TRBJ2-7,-,TGTGCCAGCAGCTTGGATCTGGGCGCCTACGAGCAGTACTTC,CASSLDLGAYEQYF
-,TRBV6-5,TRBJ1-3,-,TGTGCCAGCAGTCCCCAGGGACACTCTGGAAACACCATATATTTT,CASSPQGHSGNTIYF
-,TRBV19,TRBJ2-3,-,TGTGCCAGTAGTTCGGGGCAAGTGACAGATACGCAGTATTTT,CASSSGQVTDTQYF
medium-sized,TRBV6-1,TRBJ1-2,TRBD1,TGTGCCAGCAGTGAGGACAGGGCCCCCTATGGCTACACCTTC,CASSEDRAPYGYTF
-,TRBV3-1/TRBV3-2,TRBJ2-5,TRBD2,TGTGCCAGCAGCCAAGGGCTAGCGGAATCTGGGACCCAGTACTTC,CASSQGLAESGTQYF
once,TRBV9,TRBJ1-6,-,TGTGCCAGCAGCTCCCGGGGGAACCCGCGGGGTTCACCCCTCCACTTT,CASSSRGNPRGSPLHF
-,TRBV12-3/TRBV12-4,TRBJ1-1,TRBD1,TGTGCCAGCAGTTTGCAGGGGGACACTGAAGCTTTCTTT,CASSLQGDTEAFF
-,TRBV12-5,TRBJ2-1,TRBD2,TGTGCTAGTGAAAATAAGAGGACTAGCGGCTACAATGAGCAGTTCTTC,CASENKRTSGYNEQFF
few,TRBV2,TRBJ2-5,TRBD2,TGTGCCAGCAGTGTGGGGACTAGCGGGGGCGGAGGAGAGACCCAGTACTTC,CASSVGTSGGGGETQYF
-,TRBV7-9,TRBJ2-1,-,TGTGCCAGCAGCCTGTCCGGGACAACCAATGAGCAGTTCTTC,CASSLSGTTNEQFF
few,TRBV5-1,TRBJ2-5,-,TGCGCCAGCAGCCTCCCGGGCGGGGAGACCCAGTACTTC,CASSLPGGETQYF
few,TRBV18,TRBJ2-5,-,TGTGCCAGCTCACCACAGACCCAATTAGGGACCCAGTACTTC,CASSPQTQLGTQYF
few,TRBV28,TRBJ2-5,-,TGTGCCAGCAGGGGGTGGGGGACCCAGTACTTC,CASRGWGTQYF
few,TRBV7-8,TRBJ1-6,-,TGTGCCAGCAGCCGGGACGAGAATTCACCCCTCCACTTT,CASSRDENSPLHF
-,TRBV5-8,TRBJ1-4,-,TGTGCCAGCAGCCTTCCGGGGCTAACTGAAAAACTGTTTTTT,CASSLPGLTEKLFF
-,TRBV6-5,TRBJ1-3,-,TGTGCCAGCAGTCTCGACCTCTCTGGAAACACCATATATTTT,CASSLDLSGNTIYF
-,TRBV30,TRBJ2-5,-,TGTGCCTGGAGTGTACAGTTTGAGACCCAGTACTTC,CAWSVQFETQYF
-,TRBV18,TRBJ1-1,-,TGTGCCAGCTCACCACGGGGGCGATTATCTGAAGCTTTCTTT,CASSPRGRLSEAFF
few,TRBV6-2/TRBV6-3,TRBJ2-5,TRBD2,TGTGCCAGCAGTTACAAAGCGGGGGTTTTGCCTGCGGAGACCCAGTACTTC,CASSYKAGVLPAETQYF
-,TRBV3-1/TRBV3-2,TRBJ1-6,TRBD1,TGTGCCAGCAGCCAACAGACAGGGAATTCACCCCTCCACTTT,CASSQQTGNSPLHF
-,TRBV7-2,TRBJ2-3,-,TGTGCCAGCAGCTCACACATCACAGATACGCAGTATTTT,CASSSHITDTQYF
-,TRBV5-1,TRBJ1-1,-,TGCGCCAGCAGCCCGAAGACAGTGAACACTGAAGCTTTCTTT,CASSPKTVNTEAFF
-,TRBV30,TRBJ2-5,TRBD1,TGTGCCTGGAGACCAGGGGGAAAGACCCAGTACTTC,CAWRPGGKTQYF
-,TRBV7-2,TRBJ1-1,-,TGTGCCAGCAGCTTAGTGCTAAACACTGAAGCTTTCTTT,CASSLVLNTEAFF
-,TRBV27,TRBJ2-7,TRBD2,TGTGCCAGCGGGCTAGCGGGGGTCCCGGGCTCCTACGAGCAGTACTTC,CASGLAGVPGSYEQYF
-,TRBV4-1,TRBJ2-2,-,TGCGCCAGCAGCCAAATGGCGATCCCCACCGGGGAGCTGTTTTTT,CASSQMAIPTGELFF
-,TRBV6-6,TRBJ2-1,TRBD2,TGTGCCAGCAGTTTCCTAGCGGGAGGGGGCGATGAGCAGTTCTTC,CASSFLAGGGDEQFF
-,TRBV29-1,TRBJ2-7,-,TGCAGCGTTGAAATTTGGGGAGACTACGAGCAGTACTTC,CSVEIWGDYEQYF
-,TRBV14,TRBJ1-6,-,TGTGCCAGCAGCCAAGGGCGGTATAATTCACCCCTCCACTTT,CASSQGRYNSPLHF
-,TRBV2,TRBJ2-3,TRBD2,TGTGCCAGCAGTGGCGGGGTACTAAGCGGGGGGCACACTAGCACAGATACGCAGTATTTT,CASSGGVLSGGHTSTDTQYF
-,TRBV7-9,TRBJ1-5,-,TGTGCCAGCAGCTCGACAGAGGCTAATCAGCCCCAGCATTTT,CASSSTEANQPQHF
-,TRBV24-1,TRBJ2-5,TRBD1,TGTGCCACCAGTGGACAGGGAGATAGGGAGACCCAGTACTTC,CATSGQGDRETQYF
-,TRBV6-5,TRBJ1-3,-,TGTGCCAGCAGTAATCGTGGAAACACCATATATTTT,CASSNRGNTIYF
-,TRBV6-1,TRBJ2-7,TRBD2,TGTGCCAGCAGTGGAAGGCTTAGCGGGAGGTCCTACGAGCAGTACTTC,CASSGRLSGRSYEQYF
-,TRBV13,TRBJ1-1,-,TGTGCCAGCAGCTTATGGCGGGCGATTAAGACTGAAGCTTTCTTT,CASSLWRAIKTEAFF
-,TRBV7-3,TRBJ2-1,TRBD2,TGTGCCAGCAGTCGCGGACTAGACTGGGGCTACAATGAGCAGTTCTTC,CASSRGLDWGYNEQFF
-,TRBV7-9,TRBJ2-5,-,TGTGCCAGCAGCTCGACTAGTGGGGGAGAGACCCAGTACTTC,CASSSTSGGETQYF
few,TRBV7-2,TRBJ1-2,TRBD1,TGTGCCAGCAGCCCACAGACAGGGAGTTATGGCTACACCTTC,CASSPQTGSYGYTF
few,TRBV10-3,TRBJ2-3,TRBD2,TGTGCCATCAGTCCCACACCGGGACTAGCGGGGTTTGATACGCAGTATTTT,CAISPTPGLAGFDTQYF
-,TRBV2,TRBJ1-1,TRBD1,TGTGCCAGCAGTGAATTCCAGGGGGAGTACACTGAAGCTTTCTTT,CASSEFQGEYTEAFF
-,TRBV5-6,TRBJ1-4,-,TGTGCCAGCAGCTTGTCACAGGGCACCGGGGAACTGTTTTTT,CASSLSQGTGELFF
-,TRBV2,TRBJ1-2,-,TGTGCCGGCCGTCGAGGGGAGGCTGGCTATGGCTACACCTTC,CAGRRGEAGYGYTF
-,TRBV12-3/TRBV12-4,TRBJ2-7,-,TGTGCCAGCAGTTTGTCTGGAAGCTACGAGCAGTACTTC,CASSLSGSYEQYF
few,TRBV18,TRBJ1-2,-,TGTGCCAGCTCACCAGCGGGCAGGAACTATGGCTACACCTTC,CASSPAGRNYGYTF
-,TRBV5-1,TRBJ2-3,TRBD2,TGCGCCAGCAGCTTGGGACTAGCGGGGGGCACAGATACGCAGTATTTT,CASSLGLAGGTDTQYF
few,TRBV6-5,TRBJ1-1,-,TGTGCCAGCAAAGGGACACTGAACACTGAAGCTTTCTTT,CASKGTLNTEAFF
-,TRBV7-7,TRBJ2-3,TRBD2,TGTGCTAGCAGCATAACCCGAGCGGGGGGCACAGATACGCAGTATTTT,CASSITRAGGTDTQYF
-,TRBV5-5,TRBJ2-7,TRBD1,TGTGCCAGCAGCCCGACACCGGGACAGGGTTACGAGCAGTACTTC,CASSPTPGQGYEQYF
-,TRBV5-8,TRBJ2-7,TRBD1,TGTGCCAGCAGCTTTTGGGACAGGGACGAGCAGTACTTC,CASSFWDRDEQYF
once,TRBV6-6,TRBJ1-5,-,TGTGCCAGCAGTTACTCGCCAGGGGTTGTACAGCCCCAGCATTTT,CASSYSPGVVQPQHF
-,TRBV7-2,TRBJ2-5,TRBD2,TGTGCCAGCAGCCAAATACGGACTAGCGGGAGGGCCGGGGAGACCCAGTACTTC,CASSQIRTSGRAGETQYF
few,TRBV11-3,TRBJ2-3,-,TGTGCCAGCAGCTTACGCCGGGACGGCGGCACAGATACGCAGTATTTT,CASSLRRDGGTDTQYF
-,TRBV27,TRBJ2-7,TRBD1,TGTGCCAGCAGAACCACAGGGGCCCCTGGAATCTACGAGCAGTACTTC,CASRTTGAPGIYEQYF
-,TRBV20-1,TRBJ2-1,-,TGCAGTGCTAGTCGTCGAGAGCAGTTCTTC,CSASRREQFF
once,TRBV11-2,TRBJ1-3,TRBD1,TGTGCCAGCGGGACAGCCTCTGGAAACACCATATATTTT,CASGTASGNTIYF
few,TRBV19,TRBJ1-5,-,TGTGCCAGTAGAGGGCCCTATAGCAATCAGCCCCAGCATTTT,CASRGPYSNQPQHF
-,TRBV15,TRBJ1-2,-,TGTGCCACCAGCAGAGACACCGTTGGCTACACCTTC,CATSRDTVGYTF
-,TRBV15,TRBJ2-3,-,TGTGCCACCAGCATGGACCCTAACCCAGGGGATACGCAGTATTTT,CATSMDPNPGDTQYF